The 17 T cell receptor beta chains presented below share a single source sample, sequenced in a study of beta chain features in type 1 diabetes. Study-wide results and caveats: A moderate, significant TCRB CDR3 shortening appeared in type 1 diabetes across four CD4+ subsets.

Reverse transcription of all isolated RNA meant that expressed TCRB transcripts were sequenced. The method was immunoSEQ multiplex PCR; TCRdb's version includes in-frame clones alone and lacks a portion of them. The sample lists 600,000 to 700,000 clones, roughly 12% occurring once. The antigens for these receptors are not known. Sequenced input: naive CD4+ T cells from blood. Receptors were obtained from a man younger than 35 with type 1 diabetes.

This sequence joins TRBV5-1 and TRBJ2-7, with 7 positions matching TRBD1. CDR1 and CDR2 (germline): SGHRS, YFSETQ. The CDR3 spans 13 residues. V lost 3 bases and J lost 3; bases outside the gene matches: 3. The CDR3 nucleotides read TGCGCCAGCAGCTGGGGACAGAACTACGAGCAGTACTTC. Encoded protein: CASSWGQNYEQYF.

V is TRBV5-4 and J is TRBJ1-6; 7 bases line up with TRBD1. CDR1 SGHNT and CDR2 YYREEE come from the germline V gene (reference sequence). The CDR3 sequence is 14 residues long. V was clipped by 4 bases and J by 11 bases; unmatched bases: 9. In DNA form, the CDR3 reads TGTGCCAGCAGCATACAGGGGCCCGATCCACCCCTCCACTTT. This translates into CASSIQGPDPPLHF.

The V and J genes are TRBV30 and TRBJ1-3; no clear D gene. CDR3 length: 12 residues. The V gene's germline CDR1 is GTSNPN and CDR2 SVGIG (reference sequence). Trimming took 5 bases from V and 3 from J, leaving 8 bases between them. The CDR3 sequence is CAWAFIGNTIYF. Written as DNA, the CDR3 is TGTGCCTGGGCCTTTATTGGAAACACCATATATTTT.

The chain employs TRBV30 and TRBJ1-1; 7 nucleotides agree with TRBD1. The CDR3 is 12 amino acids. V shed 2 bases and J 4 bases; nucleotides not matched to a gene: 1. The V gene's germline CDR1 is GTSNPN and CDR2 SVGIG (reference sequence). As DNA, the CDR3 is TGTGCCTGGAGTCGGACAGGCACTGAAGCTTTCTTT. This gives the protein CAWSRTGTEAFF.

The chain couples TRBV10-3 to TRBJ1-4; D unclear. V lost 6 bases, J lost 8 bases, and 19 bases lay in between. This CDR3 has 15 residues. From germline, CDR1 is ENHRY and CDR2 SYGVKD. The CDR3 protein is CAISSKRVDREKLFF. The DNA of the CDR3 is TGTGCCATCAGCAGTAAGAGGGTGGATAGAGAAAAACTGTTTTTT.

V usage is TRBV9 and J usage is TRBJ1-1; 8 nucleotides align to TRBD1. The CDR3 contains 15 residues. The germline CDR1 and CDR2 sequences are SGDLS and YYNGEE. With V trimmed by 3 bases and J by 1 base, 5 bases remained unmatched. CDR3 nucleotides: TGTGCCAGCAGCGGACAGGGGCGGAAGAACACTGAAGCTTTCTTT. The encoded protein is CASSGQGRKNTEAFF.

The chain employs TRBV7-8 and TRBJ2-7; D is perhaps TRBD2 (5 bases). Germline loops: CDR1 SGHVS, CDR2 FQNEAQ. Deletions cut 4 bases from V and 2 bases from J, with 15 bases between. CDR3 length equals 15 residues. The CDR3 DNA is TGTGCCAGCAGCTCCCCCGGGGATGGGGCCTACGAGCAGTACTTC. It yields the protein CASSSPGDGAYEQYF. Combining the CDR3 with reference TRBV7-8 and TRBJ2-7 gives the whole variable domain GAGVSQSPRYKVAKRGQDVALRCDPISGHVSLFWYQQALGQGPEFLTYFQNEAQLDKSGLPSDRFFAERPEGSVSTLKIQRTQQEDSAVYLCASSSPGDGAYEQYFGPGTRLTVT.

V usage is TRBV20-1 and J usage is TRBJ2-2, with D possibly TRBD2 on 5 matching bases. The V end lost 5 bases, the J end lost 5 bases, and 6 bases lay between the germline ends. The CDR3 has 11 amino acids. Germline CDR1 DFQATT, CDR2 SNEGSKA (reference sequence). The chain's CDR3 is CSASGTGELFF. The CDR3 DNA reads as TGCAGTGCTTCGGGGACCGGGGAGCTGTTTTTT.

V is TRBV29-1 and J is TRBJ1-1; the D gene is possibly TRBD1 (5 bases). The CDR3 totals 15 residues. Germline V gene data show CDR1 as SQVTM and CDR2 as ANQGSEA. Deletions cut 6 bases from V and 0 bases from J, with 17 bases between. CDR3 nucleotides: TGCAGCGTCTTGGGCGCGGGACGGATGAACACTGAAGCTTTCTTT. Translated: CSVLGAGRMNTEAFF.

The sample holds a few counts of this clone. V gene TRBV6-1 combines with J gene TRBJ2-2; no clear D. The germline V gene has CDR1 MNHNS and CDR2 SASEGT. The V and J ends lost 2 bases and 1 base respectively, with 8 bases between them. This CDR3 region has 15 residues. As DNA, the CDR3 is TGTGCCAGCAGTGAAACCCCCAGGAACACCGGGGAGCTGTTTTTT. Protein: CASSETPRNTGELFF.

The chain uses TRBV10-3 and TRBJ1-6; the D gene is possibly TRBD1 (6 bases). Germline CDR1 reads ENHRY; CDR2 reads SYGVKD. V lost 2 bases and J lost 9, with 11 bases in between. CDR3 length: 14 amino acids. The CDR3 DNA follows: TGTGCCATCAGTGAGCAGGACAGCCCTTCACCCCTCCACTTT. It codes for CAISEQDSPSPLHF.

This clone appeared a few times. V and J are TRBV11-3 and TRBJ1-2; 9 nucleotides match TRBD1. With 3 bases clipped from V and 7 bases from J, the junction kept 3 bases outside the gene matches. Germline V gives CDR1 SGHNT, CDR2 YENEEA. This CDR3 region has 13 residues. CDR3 DNA sequence: TGTGCCAGCAGCTTGGGACAGGGAGGTGGCTACACCTTC. It yields the protein CASSLGQGGGYTF.

The chain combines TRBV7-3 with TRBJ2-1; 11 nucleotides align to TRBD1. CDR1 SGHTA and CDR2 FQGTGA come from the germline V gene. Unmatched junction bases numbered 7, after V lost 5 bases and J lost 7 bases. This CDR3 region has 15 residues. DNA for the CDR3: TGTGCCAGCAGCCCTGGACAGGGGGCATGGAATGAGCAGTTCTTC. Protein: CASSPGQGAWNEQFF.

CDR3 nucleotides: TGTGCCAGCAGTCGGGACCCCGGAGACTCTGGCTACACCTTC. This gives the protein CASSRDPGDSGYTF. The chain recombines TRBV6-5 with TRBJ1-2, with D possibly matching TRBD1 (5 bases). Trimming shortened V by 5 bases and J by 7 bases, and 17 bases separated the two germline ends. CDR3 length equals 14 residues. Germline CDR1 MNHEY, CDR2 SVGAGI.

The J gene is TRBJ2-1, the V gene TRBV29-1; 10 nucleotides line up with TRBD2. CDR1 is SQVTM and CDR2 is ANQGSEA in the germline V gene. This CDR3 contains 13 residues. The junction had 5 bases not matched to a gene; V was cut back by 7 bases and J by 5 bases. CDR3 protein: CSGTSGPDNEQFF. The CDR3 nucleotides read TGCAGCGGGACTAGCGGACCCGACAATGAGCAGTTCTTC.

The chain recombines TRBV4-1 with TRBJ2-7; possibly TRBD2 for D (6 bases). In germline, CDR1 is MGHRA, CDR2 YSYEKL. Deletions cut 0 bases from V and 2 bases from J, with 14 bases between. There are 16 residues in the CDR3. CDR3 sequence (DNA): TGCGCCAGCAGCCAAGATAACGGGGGAAGCGCCTACGAGCAGTACTTC. This translates into CASSQDNGGSAYEQYF.

This clone was observed a handful of times. This chain links TRBV5-6 with TRBJ1-5, with TRBD1 identical over 7 bases. The germline V gene has CDR1 SGHDT and CDR2 YYEEEE. The CDR3 runs to 15 residues. Trimming took 3 bases from V and 1 from J; bases not matched to a gene: 4. The chain's CDR3 is CASSSSGGSNQPQHF. The CDR3 coding sequence is TGTGCCAGCAGCTCTTCAGGGGGAAGCAATCAGCCCCAGCATTTT.